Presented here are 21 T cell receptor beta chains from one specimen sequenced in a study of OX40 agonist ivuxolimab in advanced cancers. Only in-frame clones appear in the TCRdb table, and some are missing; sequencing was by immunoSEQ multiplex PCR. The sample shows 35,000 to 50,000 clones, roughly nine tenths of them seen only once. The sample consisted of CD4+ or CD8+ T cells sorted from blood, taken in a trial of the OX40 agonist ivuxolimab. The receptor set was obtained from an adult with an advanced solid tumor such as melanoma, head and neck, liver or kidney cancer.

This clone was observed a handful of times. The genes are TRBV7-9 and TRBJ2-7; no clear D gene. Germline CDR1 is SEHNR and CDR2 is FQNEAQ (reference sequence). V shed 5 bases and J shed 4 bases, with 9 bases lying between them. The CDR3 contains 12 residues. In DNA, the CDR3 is TGTGCCAGCAGCCTAAGCCTGTACGAGCAGTACTTC. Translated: CASSLSLYEQYF.

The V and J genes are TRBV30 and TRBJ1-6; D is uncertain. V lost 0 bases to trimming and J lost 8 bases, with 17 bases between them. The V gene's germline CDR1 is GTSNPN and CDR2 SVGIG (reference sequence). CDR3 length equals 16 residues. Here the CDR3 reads CAWSVFEPAPHSPLHF. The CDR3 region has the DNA TGTGCCTGGAGTGTATTCGAACCAGCGCCTCATTCACCCCTCCACTTT.

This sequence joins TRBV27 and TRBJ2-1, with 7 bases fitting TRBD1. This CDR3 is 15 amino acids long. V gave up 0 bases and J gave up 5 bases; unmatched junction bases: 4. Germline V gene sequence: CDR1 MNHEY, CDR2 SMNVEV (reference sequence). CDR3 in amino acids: CASSLSGGLHNEQFF. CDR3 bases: TGTGCCAGCAGTTTATCAGGGGGCCTTCACAATGAGCAGTTCTTC.

The DNA for the CDR3 is TGTGCCATCAGCCCGGGACTTCCCCTCAATGAGCAGTTCTTC. Translating gives CAISPGLPLNEQFF. The rearrangement uses TRBV10-3 and TRBJ2-1; tentatively, D is TRBD2 (6 bases). Germline V gene lookup returns CDR1 ENHRY and CDR2 SYGVKD. V was pared by 6 bases and J by 6 bases, with 15 bases between. The CDR3 has 14 residues.

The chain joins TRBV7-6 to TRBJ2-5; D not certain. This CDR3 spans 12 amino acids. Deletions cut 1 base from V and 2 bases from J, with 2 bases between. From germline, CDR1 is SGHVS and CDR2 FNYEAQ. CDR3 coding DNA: TGTGCCAGCAGCTTAGTTCAAGAGACCCAGTACTTC. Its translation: CASSLVQETQYF.

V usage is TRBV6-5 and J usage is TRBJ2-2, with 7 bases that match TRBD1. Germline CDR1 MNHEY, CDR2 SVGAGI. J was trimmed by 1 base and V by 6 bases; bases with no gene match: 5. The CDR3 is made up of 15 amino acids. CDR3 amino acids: CASSTGDENTGELFF. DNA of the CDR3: TGTGCCAGCAGCACAGGGGACGAGAACACCGGGGAGCTGTTTTTT.

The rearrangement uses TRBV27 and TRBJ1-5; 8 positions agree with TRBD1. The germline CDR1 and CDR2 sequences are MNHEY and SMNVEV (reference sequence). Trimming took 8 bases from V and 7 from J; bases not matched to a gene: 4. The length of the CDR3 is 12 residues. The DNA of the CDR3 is TGTGCCAGCGGAGACAGGGGCCAGCCCCAGCATTTT. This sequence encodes CASGDRGQPQHF.

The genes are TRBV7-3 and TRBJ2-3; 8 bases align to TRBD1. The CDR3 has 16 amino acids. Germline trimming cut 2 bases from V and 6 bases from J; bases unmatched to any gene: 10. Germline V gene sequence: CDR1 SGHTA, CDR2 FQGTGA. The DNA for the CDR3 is TGTGCCAGCAGCTTACAGGCCGGGACAGGCCCCGATACGCAGTATTTT. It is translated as CASSLQAGTGPDTQYF. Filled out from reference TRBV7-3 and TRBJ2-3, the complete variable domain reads GAGVSQTPSNKVTEKGKYVELRCDPISGHTALYWYRQSLGQGPEFLIYFQGTGAADDSGLPNDRFFAVRPEGSVSTLKIQRTERGDSAVYLCASSLQAGTGPDTQYFGPGTRLTVL.

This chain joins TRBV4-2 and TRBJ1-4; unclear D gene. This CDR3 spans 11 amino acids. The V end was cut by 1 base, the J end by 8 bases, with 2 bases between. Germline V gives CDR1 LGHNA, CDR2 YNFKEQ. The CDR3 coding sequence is TGTGCCAGCAGCCAAGCGGAAAAACTGTTTTTT. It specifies CASSQAEKLFF.

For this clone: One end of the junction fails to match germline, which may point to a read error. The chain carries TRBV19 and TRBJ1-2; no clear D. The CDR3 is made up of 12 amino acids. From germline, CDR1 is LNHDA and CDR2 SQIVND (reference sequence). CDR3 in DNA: TGTGCCAGTAGTATAGATCAACGACAAAAGGCCTTC. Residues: CASSIDQRQKAF.

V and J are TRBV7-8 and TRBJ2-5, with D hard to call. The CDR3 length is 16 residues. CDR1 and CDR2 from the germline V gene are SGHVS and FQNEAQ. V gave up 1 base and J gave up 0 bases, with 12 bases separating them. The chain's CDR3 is CASSLGVLGNQETQYF. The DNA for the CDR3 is TGTGCCAGCAGCTTAGGGGTCCTGGGAAACCAAGAGACCCAGTACTTC. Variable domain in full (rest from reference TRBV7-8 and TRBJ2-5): GAGVSQSPRYKVAKRGQDVALRCDPISGHVSLFWYQQALGQGPEFLTYFQNEAQLDKSGLPSDRFFAERPEGSVSTLKIQRTQQEDSAVYLCASSLGVLGNQETQYFGPGTRLLVL.

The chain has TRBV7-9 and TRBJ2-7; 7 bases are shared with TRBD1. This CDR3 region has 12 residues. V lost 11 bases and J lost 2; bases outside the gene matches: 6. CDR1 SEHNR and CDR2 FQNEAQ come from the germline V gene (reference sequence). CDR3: CAYGTEPYEQYF. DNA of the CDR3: TGTGCCTACGGGACAGAGCCCTACGAGCAGTACTTC.

The CDR3 loop reads CASSAEYLHQPQHF. The CDR3 nucleotides are TGTGCCAGCAGTGCCGAATACCTTCATCAGCCCCAGCATTTT. This chain uses TRBV2 with TRBJ1-5; D is undetermined. The CDR3 length is 14 residues. Germline CDR1 and CDR2: SNHLY and FYNNEI. Trimming took off 4 bases at V and 5 bases at J, with 12 bases between the two ends. The whole variable domain, filled in from reference TRBV2 and TRBJ1-5, reads EPEVTQTPSHQVTQMGQEVILRCVPISNHLYFYWYRQILGQKVEFLVSFYNNEISEKSEIFDDQFSVERPDGSNFTLKIRSTKLEDSAMYFCASSAEYLHQPQHFGDGTRLSIL.

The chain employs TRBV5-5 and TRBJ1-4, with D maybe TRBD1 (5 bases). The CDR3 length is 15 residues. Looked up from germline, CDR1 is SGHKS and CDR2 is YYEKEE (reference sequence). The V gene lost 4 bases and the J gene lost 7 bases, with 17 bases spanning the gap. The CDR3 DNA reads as TGTGCCAGCAGCCGCGGTCCGGGGGAGAGTGAAAAACTGTTTTTT. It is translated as CASSRGPGESEKLFF.

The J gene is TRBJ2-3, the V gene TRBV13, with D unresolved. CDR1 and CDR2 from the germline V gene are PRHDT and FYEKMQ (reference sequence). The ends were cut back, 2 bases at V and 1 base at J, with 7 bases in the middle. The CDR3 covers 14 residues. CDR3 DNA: TGTGCCAGCAGCTTATTGGGCCGCACAGATACGCAGTATTTT. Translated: CASSLLGRTDTQYF.

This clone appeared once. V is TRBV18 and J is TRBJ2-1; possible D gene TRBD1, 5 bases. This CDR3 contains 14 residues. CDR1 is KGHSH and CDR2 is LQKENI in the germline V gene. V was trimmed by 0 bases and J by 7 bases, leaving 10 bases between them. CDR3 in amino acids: CASSPPTGSNEQFF. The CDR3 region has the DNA TGTGCCAGCTCACCACCAACAGGCTCGAATGAGCAGTTCTTC.

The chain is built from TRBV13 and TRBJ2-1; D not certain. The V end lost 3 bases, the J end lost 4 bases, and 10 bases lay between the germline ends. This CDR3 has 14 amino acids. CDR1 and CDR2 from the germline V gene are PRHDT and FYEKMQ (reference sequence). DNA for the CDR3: TGTGCCAGCAGCTTTACGACCCTGTACAATGAGCAGTTCTTC. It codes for CASSFTTLYNEQFF.

The CDR3 loop reads CASKPAGVGQPQHF. As DNA, the CDR3 is TGTGCCAGCAAACCCGCCGGGGTTGGACAGCCCCAGCATTTT. V is TRBV5-5 and J is TRBJ1-5; D remains unclear. From germline, CDR1 is SGHKS and CDR2 YYEKEE (reference sequence). Trimming cost V 6 bases and J 7 bases, with 17 bases left between them. This CDR3 region has 14 residues.

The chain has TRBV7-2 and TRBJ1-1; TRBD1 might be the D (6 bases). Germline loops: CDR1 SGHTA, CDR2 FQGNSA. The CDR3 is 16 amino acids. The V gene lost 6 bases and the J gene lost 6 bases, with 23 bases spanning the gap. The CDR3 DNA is TGTGCCAGCAGTTGGACAGTGGGTGACGGCAGCGCTGAAGCTTTCTTT. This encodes CASSWTVGDGSAEAFF.

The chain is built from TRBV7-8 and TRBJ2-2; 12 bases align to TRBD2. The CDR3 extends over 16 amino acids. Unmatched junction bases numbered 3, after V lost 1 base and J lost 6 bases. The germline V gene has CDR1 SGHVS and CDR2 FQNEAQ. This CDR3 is CASSLGRLAGAGELFF. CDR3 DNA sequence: TGTGCCAGCAGCTTAGGGAGACTAGCGGGAGCCGGGGAGCTGTTTTTT.

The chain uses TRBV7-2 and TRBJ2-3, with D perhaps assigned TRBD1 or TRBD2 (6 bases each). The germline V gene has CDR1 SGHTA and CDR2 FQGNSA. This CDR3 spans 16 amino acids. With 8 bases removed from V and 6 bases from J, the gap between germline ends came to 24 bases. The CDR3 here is CASSPWGAGLPDTQYF. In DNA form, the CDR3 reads TGTGCCAGCTCCCCTTGGGGGGCAGGACTTCCCGATACGCAGTATTTT.